The 24 T cell receptor beta chains in this list originate from one sample, sequenced in a study of patients and donors after allogeneic stem cell transplantation. TCRdb passed the RT-PCR reads through MiXCR, listing each CDR3 protein once. The table records more than 850,000 distinct CDR3 sequences, approximately 18% of them present only once. Sequencing input: blood, either unsorted or a sorted T cell fraction (not recorded which). The receptors here all came from a human donor who was either an allogeneic HSCT recipient or a stem cell or donor lymphocyte infusion donor (not recorded which). It is not recorded whose cells these are; they may come from a transplant donor.

This clonotype was recorded a few times. The chain links TRBV9 to TRBJ2-4; 12 positions agree with TRBD1. Germline CDR1 SGDLS, CDR2 YYNGEE. This CDR3 is 17 amino acids long. V was pared by 4 bases and J by 1 base, with 6 bases of the junction left unmatched. For the CDR3, the DNA is TGTGCCAGCAGCCCAGGGGACAGGGGGCTGGCCAAAAACATTCAGTACTTC. As protein: CASSPGDRGLAKNIQYF.

This clonotype appeared a few times. V and J are TRBV7-2 and TRBJ1-5; TRBD1 might be the D (5 bases). The V gene lost 5 bases and the J gene lost 3 bases, with 14 bases spanning the gap. The germline V gene encodes CDR1 SGHTA and CDR2 FQGNSA. CDR3 length equals 15 residues. CDR3: CASSAIGQVNQPQHF. DNA for the CDR3: TGTGCCAGCAGCGCCATTGGACAAGTCAATCAGCCCCAGCATTTT.

V gene TRBV6-6 combines with J gene TRBJ2-2, with D hard to call. Trimming removed 5 bases from V and 7 bases from J, with 8 bases in between. Germline V gene data show CDR1 as MNHNY and CDR2 as SVGAGI (reference sequence). The CDR3 runs 12 residues. CDR3: CASSPLHGELFF. CDR3 DNA sequence: TGTGCCAGCAGTCCCCTCCACGGGGAGCTGTTTTTT.

This clonotype has just a few counts. This rearrangement joins TRBV11-2 to TRBJ2-1; 11 nucleotides align to TRBD2. The CDR3 is made up of 15 amino acids. In germline, CDR1 is SGHAT, CDR2 FQNNGV. The J segment lost 6 bases and the V segment lost 5 bases, leaving 6 bases of the junction unmatched. The CDR3 nucleotides read TGTGCCAGCAGCCCTCTTAGCGGGAGGGCCAATGAGCAGTTCTTC. Translated: CASSPLSGRANEQFF.

In its sample, this clonotype was seen a few times. This chain uses TRBV7-9 with TRBJ1-3, with 8 bases identical to TRBD1. CDR1 is SEHNR, CDR2 FQNEAQ, per germline (reference sequence). The CDR3 length is 16 residues. V dropped 6 bases and J dropped 0; count of bases not matched to a gene: 7. The CDR3 sequence is CASRPMGQDSGNTIYF. The DNA of the CDR3 is TGTGCCAGCAGACCAATGGGACAGGACTCTGGAAACACCATATATTTT.

This chain connects TRBV3-1 to TRBJ1-1; D possibly corresponds to TRBD1 (6 bases). This CDR3 is 15 amino acids long. CDR1 LGHDT and CDR2 YNNKEL come from the germline V gene (reference sequence). With 4 bases removed from V and 2 bases from J, the gap between germline ends came to 14 bases. The CDR3 DNA follows: TGTGCCAGCAGCCCCTATGGGGGGGCTAACACTGAAGCTTTCTTT. Translated: CASSPYGGANTEAFF.

This clonotype was seen more than once but under ten times. The V gene is TRBV7-9, the J gene TRBJ2-2; perhaps TRBD1 as D (6 bases). The CDR3 totals 15 residues. Germline V gene sequence: CDR1 SEHNR, CDR2 FQNEAQ (reference sequence). The V gene lost 6 bases and the J gene lost 6 bases, with 17 bases spanning the gap. The CDR3 DNA follows: TGTGCCAGCAGATACAGCACAGGGCAGCCCGGGGAGCTGTTTTTT. Its translation: CASRYSTGQPGELFF.

This clonotype was counted only a few times. The rearrangement uses TRBV11-2 and TRBJ2-3; 8 nucleotides align to TRBD1. After removal of 6 bases from V and 2 bases from J, the junction contained 4 bases not matched to a gene. CDR1 SGHAT and CDR2 FQNNGV come from the germline V gene. The CDR3 covers 14 residues. The CDR3 loop is CASSQQGVTDTQYF. The CDR3 coding sequence is TGTGCCAGCAGTCAACAGGGGGTCACAGATACGCAGTATTTT.

This clonotype was detected only a few times. The CDR3 reads CASSPKLAGGGDTQYF. The CDR3 nucleotides read TGTGCCAGCAGCCCTAAACTAGCGGGAGGTGGAGATACGCAGTATTTT. The V call is TRBV7-6, the J call TRBJ2-3; 12 bases match TRBD2. CDR1 and CDR2 (germline): SGHVS, FNYEAQ. This CDR3 spans 16 amino acids. After removal of 5 bases from V and 5 bases from J, the junction contained 8 bases not matched to a gene.

As concerns this clonotype: A read error may explain this, as a much larger clone is one base away. The rearrangement links TRBV7-2 to TRBJ2-7; D may be TRBD2 (6 bases). The CDR3 has 13 residues. Trimming pared 5 bases from V and 3 bases from J, leaving 11 bases between. Looked up from germline, CDR1 is SGHTA and CDR2 is FQGNSA. CDR3 in DNA: TGTGCCAGCAGCCCCCCGGGGGTCTACGAGCAGTACTTC. This codes for CASSPPGVYEQYF. Combining the CDR3 with reference TRBV7-2 and TRBJ2-7 gives the whole variable domain GAGVSQSPSNKVTEKGKDVELRCDPISGHTALYWYRQSLGQGLEFLIYFQGNSAPDKSGLPSDRFSAERTGGSVSTLTIQRTQQEDSAVYLCASSPPGVYEQYFGPGTRLTVT.

The chain carries TRBV12-3 or TRBV12-4 and TRBJ1-1; D not resolved. Trimming stripped 0 bases from V and 5 bases from J, with 10 bases between. The CDR3 loop spans 14 amino acids. This chain's CDR3 is CASSLARDGTEAFF. The CDR3, as DNA: TGTGCCAGCAGTTTAGCGCGAGATGGAACTGAAGCTTTCTTT.

This clonotype was seen a few times. CDR3 amino acids: CASLGSGNTIYF. CDR3 nucleotides: TGCGCCAGCTTGGGTTCGGGAAACACCATATATTTT. The J gene is TRBJ1-3, the V gene TRBV5-1; D unclear. The germline CDR1 and CDR2 sequences are SGHRS and YFSETQ. There are 12 residues in the CDR3. Trimming pared 7 bases from V and 4 bases from J, leaving 9 bases between.

The V gene is TRBV18, the J gene TRBJ1-1; the D is unclear. The CDR3 has 11 residues. Per the germline V gene, CDR1 is KGHSH and CDR2 is LQKENI. With 2 bases removed from V and 6 bases from J, the gap between germline ends came to 4 bases. The CDR3 region has the DNA TGTGCCAGCTCACCATTTTCTGAAGCTTTCTTT. It is translated as CASSPFSEAFF.

In its sample, this clonotype was seen a few times. The V call is TRBV20-1, the J call TRBJ2-7; perhaps TRBD2 as D (6 bases). The CDR3 runs 15 residues. Germline V gene data show CDR1 as DFQATT and CDR2 as SNEGSKA (reference sequence). Between the trimmed V and J ends, which lost 6 bases and 5 bases, there was a span of 23 bases. DNA for the CDR3: TGCAGTGCAAGAACCGGGAGAGTCAAGGAAGACGAGCAGTACTTC. This translates into CSARTGRVKEDEQYF.

At least ten counts were recorded for this clonotype. This chain joins TRBV10-3 and TRBJ2-2; D possibly corresponds to TRBD2 (5 bases). The CDR3 runs to 13 residues. CDR1 and CDR2 (germline): ENHRY, SYGVKD. Deletions cut 2 bases from V and 4 bases from J, with 5 bases between. CDR3 sequence reads: CAISEGGTGELFF. As DNA, the CDR3 is TGTGCCATCAGTGAGGGAGGCACCGGGGAGCTGTTTTTT.

J is TRBJ2-1 and V is TRBV6-6; D uncertain. This CDR3 region has 13 residues. The V gene lost 4 bases and the J gene lost 10 bases, with 14 bases spanning the gap. The germline V gene encodes CDR1 MNHNY and CDR2 SVGAGI (reference sequence). DNA for the CDR3: TGTGCCAGCAGTTCGCCCCGTCCCGGCGAGCAGTTCTTC. It is translated as CASSSPRPGEQFF.

There are a few counts of this clonotype. The chain is built from TRBV7-9 and TRBJ1-3; TRBD1 might be the D (5 bases). Deletions cut 2 bases from V and 4 bases from J, with 9 bases between. Germline assignment: CDR1 SEHNR and CDR2 FQNEAQ (reference sequence). The CDR3 length is 14 residues. The CDR3 sequence is CASSLQGRGNTIYF. CDR3 sequence (DNA): TGTGCCAGCAGCTTACAGGGACGAGGAAACACCATATATTTT.

The chain employs TRBV18 and TRBJ2-2, with D maybe TRBD1 (6 bases). The length of the CDR3 is 14 residues. Germline CDR1 is KGHSH and CDR2 is LQKENI. V lost 2 bases and J 6 bases, leaving 10 bases between the germline ends. The CDR3 DNA reads as TGTGCCAGCTCACCAGGGGGCAGTCCCGGGGAGCTGTTTTTT. This sequence encodes CASSPGGSPGELFF.

The chain combines TRBV12-3 or TRBV12-4 with TRBJ1-3, with D maybe TRBD1 (5 bases). Trimming took off 2 bases at V and 4 bases at J, with 9 bases between the two ends. The CDR3 extends over 14 amino acids. For the CDR3, the DNA is TGTGCCAGCAGTTTAATGGGGCGCGGAAACACCATATATTTT. Protein: CASSLMGRGNTIYF.

In its sample, this clonotype was seen once. This chain joins TRBV4-3 and TRBJ1-6; no clear D gene. CDR3 length equals 12 residues. V lost 1 base, J lost 11 bases, and 6 bases lay in between. Germline values: CDR1 LGHNA, CDR2 YSLEER. The CDR3, as DNA: TGCGCCAGCAGCCAAGGAGGAACACCCCTCCACTTT. This sequence encodes CASSQGGTPLHF.

This clonotype was found a few times. The chain is built from TRBV20-1 and TRBJ2-7, with 8 bases identical to TRBD2. The germline gives CDR1 DFQATT, CDR2 SNEGSKA (reference sequence). J gave up 5 bases and V 0 bases, and 12 bases lay outside the gene matches. The CDR3 runs to 16 residues. CDR3: CSARDRSGSWVNEQYF. CDR3 sequence (DNA): TGCAGTGCTAGAGATCGGAGCGGGAGTTGGGTAAACGAGCAGTACTTC.

The chain is built from TRBV9 and TRBJ1-3, with D tentatively TRBD1 (5 bases). The CDR3 length is 18 residues. Germline values: CDR1 SGDLS, CDR2 YYNGEE. The germline V and J ends were trimmed by 2 bases and 3 bases, with 21 bases remaining between them. The DNA of the CDR3 is TGTGCCAGCAGCGTTGGGGAATGGGGGAGACGGGTTGGAAACACCATATATTTT. Protein product: CASSVGEWGRRVGNTIYF.

This clonotype was seen a few times. The genes are TRBV12-3 or TRBV12-4 and TRBJ2-7; a weak D match, TRBD1 (5 bases). The CDR3 is 14 residues long. V lost 6 bases, J lost 2 bases, and 14 bases lay in between. CDR3 DNA: TGTGCCAGCAGCAGCAGGGCGGCACCCTACGAGCAGTACTTC. Translating gives CASSSRAAPYEQYF.

The chain combines TRBV20-1 with TRBJ2-1, with D unresolved. Germline CDR1 reads DFQATT; CDR2 reads SNEGSKA (reference sequence). Deletions cut 0 bases from V and 0 bases from J, with 9 bases between. The CDR3 contains 15 residues. CDR3 in DNA: TGCAGTGCTAGAGATCCCCGGAGCTCCTACAATGAGCAGTTCTTC. Its protein product is CSARDPRSSYNEQFF.